This T cell receptor beta chain was profiled in a study of early T cells in non-severe SARS-CoV-2 infection. For the study at large: Sequencing of unsorted whole blood was done on bulk RNA, leaving chains unpaired.

Germline-derived CDR1 and CDR2 are SEHNR and FQNEAQ (reference sequence). This CDR3 contains 14 residues. Trimming cost V 5 bases and J 1 base, with 11 bases left between them. TCRdb redid the calling of the 5' RACE reads with MiXCR, one entry per CDR3 protein. This table has 55,000 to 75,000 distinct CDR3 sequences, around 13% appearing once. The table lists this clonotype with many counts. Sequencing was performed on whole blood. The sequence was obtained from an adult who was a healthcare worker with PCR-confirmed SARS-CoV-2 infection or an uninfected control (not recorded which). The chain combines TRBV7-9 with TRBJ1-1; D remains ambiguous. The CDR3 bases are TGTGCCAGCAGCCCCAGTTGGGGGAACACTGAAGCTTTCTTT. It codes for CASSPSWGNTEAFF.